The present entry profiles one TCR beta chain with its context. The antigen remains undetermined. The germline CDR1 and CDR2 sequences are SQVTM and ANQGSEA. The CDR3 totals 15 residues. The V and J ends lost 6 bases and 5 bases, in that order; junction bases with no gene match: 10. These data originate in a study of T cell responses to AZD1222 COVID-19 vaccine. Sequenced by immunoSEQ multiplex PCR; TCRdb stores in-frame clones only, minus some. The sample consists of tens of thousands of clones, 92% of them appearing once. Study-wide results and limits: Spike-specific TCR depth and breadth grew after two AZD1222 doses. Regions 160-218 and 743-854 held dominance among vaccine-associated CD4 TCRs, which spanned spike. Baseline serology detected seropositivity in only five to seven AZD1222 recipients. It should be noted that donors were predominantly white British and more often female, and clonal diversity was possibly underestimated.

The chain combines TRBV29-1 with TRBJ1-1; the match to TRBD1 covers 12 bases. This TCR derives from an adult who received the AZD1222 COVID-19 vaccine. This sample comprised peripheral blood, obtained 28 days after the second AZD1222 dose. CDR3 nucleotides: TGCAGCGTACAGGGGACAGGGGGCGATTCAACTGAAGCTTTCTTT. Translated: CSVQGTGGDSTEAFF.